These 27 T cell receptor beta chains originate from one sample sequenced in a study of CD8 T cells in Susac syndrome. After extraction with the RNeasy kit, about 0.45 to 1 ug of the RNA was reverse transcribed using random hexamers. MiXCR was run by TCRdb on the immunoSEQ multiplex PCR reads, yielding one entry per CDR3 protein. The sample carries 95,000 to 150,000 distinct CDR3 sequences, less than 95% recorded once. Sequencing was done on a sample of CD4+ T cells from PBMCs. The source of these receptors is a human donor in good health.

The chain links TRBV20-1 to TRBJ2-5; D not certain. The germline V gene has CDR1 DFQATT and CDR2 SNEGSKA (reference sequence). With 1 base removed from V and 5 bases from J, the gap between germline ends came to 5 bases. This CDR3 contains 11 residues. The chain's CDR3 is CSARGLETQYF. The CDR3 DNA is TGCAGTGCTAGAGGGCTGGAGACCCAGTACTTC.

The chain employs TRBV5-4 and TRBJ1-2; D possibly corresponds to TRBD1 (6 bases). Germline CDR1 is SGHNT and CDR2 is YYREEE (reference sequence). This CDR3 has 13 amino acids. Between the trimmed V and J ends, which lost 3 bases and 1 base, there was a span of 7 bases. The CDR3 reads CASSWDNNYGYTF. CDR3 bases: TGTGCCAGCAGCTGGGACAATAACTATGGCTACACCTTC.

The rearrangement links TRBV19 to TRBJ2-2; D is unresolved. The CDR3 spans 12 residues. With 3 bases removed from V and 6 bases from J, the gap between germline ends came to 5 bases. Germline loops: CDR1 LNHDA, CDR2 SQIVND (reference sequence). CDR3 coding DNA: TGTGCCAGTAGTATCTCGGCCGGGGAGCTGTTTTTT. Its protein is CASSISAGELFF.

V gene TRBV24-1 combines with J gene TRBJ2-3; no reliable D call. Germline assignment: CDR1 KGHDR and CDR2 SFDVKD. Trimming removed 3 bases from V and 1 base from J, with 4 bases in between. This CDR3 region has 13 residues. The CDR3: CATSDPGTDTQYF. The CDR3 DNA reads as TGTGCCACCAGTGATCCAGGCACAGATACGCAGTATTTT.

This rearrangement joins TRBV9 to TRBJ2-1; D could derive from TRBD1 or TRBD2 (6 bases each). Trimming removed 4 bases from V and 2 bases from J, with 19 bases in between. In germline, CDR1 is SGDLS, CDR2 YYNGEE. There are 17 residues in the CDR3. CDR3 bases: TGTGCCAGCAGCTTCTCCTTGGTAGGGGGGCCCTACAATGAGCAGTTCTTC. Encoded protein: CASSFSLVGGPYNEQFF. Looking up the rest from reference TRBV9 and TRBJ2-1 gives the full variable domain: DSGVTQTPKHLITATGQRVTLRCSPRSGDLSVYWYQQSLDQGLQFLIQYYNGEERAKGNILERFSAQQFPDLHSELNLSSLELGDSALYFCASSFSLVGGPYNEQFFGPGTRLTVL.

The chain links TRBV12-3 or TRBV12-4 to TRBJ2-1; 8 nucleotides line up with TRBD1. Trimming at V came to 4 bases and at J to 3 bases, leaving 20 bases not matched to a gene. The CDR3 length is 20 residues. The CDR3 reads CASSSPGTGRLEPSYNEQFF. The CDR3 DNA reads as TGTGCCAGCAGTTCTCCCGGGACAGGTAGACTCGAACCGAGCTACAATGAGCAGTTCTTC.

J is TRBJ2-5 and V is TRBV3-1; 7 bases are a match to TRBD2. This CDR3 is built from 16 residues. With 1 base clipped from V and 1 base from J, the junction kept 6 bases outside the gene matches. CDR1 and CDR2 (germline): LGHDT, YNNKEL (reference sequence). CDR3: CASSQGEGAGQETQYF. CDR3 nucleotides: TGTGCCAGCAGCCAAGGGGAGGGAGCTGGCCAAGAGACCCAGTACTTC.

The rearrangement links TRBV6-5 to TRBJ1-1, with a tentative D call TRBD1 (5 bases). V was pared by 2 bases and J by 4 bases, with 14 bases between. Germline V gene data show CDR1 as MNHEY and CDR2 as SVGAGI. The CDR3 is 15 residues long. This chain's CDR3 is CASSYGGALGTEAFF. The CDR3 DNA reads TGTGCCAGCAGTTACGGTGGGGCTCTGGGCACTGAAGCTTTCTTT.

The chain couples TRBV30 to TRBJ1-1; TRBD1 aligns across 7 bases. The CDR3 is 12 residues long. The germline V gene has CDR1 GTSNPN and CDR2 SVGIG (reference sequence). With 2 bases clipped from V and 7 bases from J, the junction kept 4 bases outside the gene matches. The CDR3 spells CAWSKGAGEAFF. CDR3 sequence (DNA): TGTGCCTGGAGTAAGGGGGCGGGTGAAGCTTTCTTT.

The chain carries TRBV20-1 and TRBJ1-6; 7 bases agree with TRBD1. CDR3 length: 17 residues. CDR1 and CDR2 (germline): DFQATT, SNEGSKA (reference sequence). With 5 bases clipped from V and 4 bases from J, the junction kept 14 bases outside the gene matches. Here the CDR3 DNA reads TGCAGTGCTCCCTTTCCGACAGGGACGGGTTATAATTCACCCCTCCACTTT. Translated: CSAPFPTGTGYNSPLHF.

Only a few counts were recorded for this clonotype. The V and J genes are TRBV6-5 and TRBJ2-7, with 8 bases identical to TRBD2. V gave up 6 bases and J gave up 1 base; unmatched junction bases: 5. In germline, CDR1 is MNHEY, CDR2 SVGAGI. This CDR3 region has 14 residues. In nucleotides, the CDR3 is TGTGCCAGCAGCGAAGCGGGAGTTTCCTACGAGCAGTACTTC. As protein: CASSEAGVSYEQYF.

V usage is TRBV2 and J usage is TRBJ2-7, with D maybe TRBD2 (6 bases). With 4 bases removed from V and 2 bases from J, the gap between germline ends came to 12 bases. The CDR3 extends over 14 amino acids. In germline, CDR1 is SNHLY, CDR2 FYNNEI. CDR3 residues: CASSARTIPYEQYF. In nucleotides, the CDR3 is TGTGCCAGCAGTGCACGGACTATTCCCTACGAGCAGTACTTC.

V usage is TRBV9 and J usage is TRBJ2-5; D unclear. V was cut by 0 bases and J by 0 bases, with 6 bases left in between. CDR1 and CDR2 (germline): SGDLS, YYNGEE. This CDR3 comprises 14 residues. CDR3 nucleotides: TGTGCCAGCAGCGTAGTGGCAGACCAAGAGACCCAGTACTTC. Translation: CASSVVADQETQYF.

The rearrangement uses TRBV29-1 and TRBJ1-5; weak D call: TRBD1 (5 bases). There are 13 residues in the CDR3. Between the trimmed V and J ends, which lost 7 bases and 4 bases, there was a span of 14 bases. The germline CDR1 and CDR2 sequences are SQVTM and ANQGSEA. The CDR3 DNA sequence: TGCAGCGCTAGTTCCGGGGGGAATCAGCCCCAGCATTTT. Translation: CSASSGGNQPQHF.

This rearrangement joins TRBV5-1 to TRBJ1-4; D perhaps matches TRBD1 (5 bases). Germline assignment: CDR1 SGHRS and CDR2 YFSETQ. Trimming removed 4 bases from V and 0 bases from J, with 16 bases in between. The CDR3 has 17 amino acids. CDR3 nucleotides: TGCGCCAGCAGCCCACGTGGAGGGGCCGCAACTAATGAAAAACTGTTTTTT. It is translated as CASSPRGGAATNEKLFF.

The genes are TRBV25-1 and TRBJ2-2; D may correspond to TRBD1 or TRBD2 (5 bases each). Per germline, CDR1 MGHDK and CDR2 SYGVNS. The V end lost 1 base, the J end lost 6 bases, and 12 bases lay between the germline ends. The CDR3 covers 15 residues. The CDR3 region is CASSESPGRPGELFF. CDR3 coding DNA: TGTGCCAGCAGTGAATCCCCGGGGCGGCCCGGGGAGCTGTTTTTT.

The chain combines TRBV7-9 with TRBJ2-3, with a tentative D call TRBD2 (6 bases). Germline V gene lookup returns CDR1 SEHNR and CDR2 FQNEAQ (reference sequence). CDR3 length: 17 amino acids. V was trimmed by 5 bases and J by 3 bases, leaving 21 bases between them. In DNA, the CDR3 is TGTGCCAGCAGCCTGGGGGGAGCTCCGGGAAGTACAGATACGCAGTATTTT. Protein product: CASSLGGAPGSTDTQYF.

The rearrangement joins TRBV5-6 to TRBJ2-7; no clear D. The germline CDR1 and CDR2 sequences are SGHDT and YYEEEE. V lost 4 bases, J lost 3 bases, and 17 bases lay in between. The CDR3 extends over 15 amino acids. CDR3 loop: CASSRREVGDYEQYF. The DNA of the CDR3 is TGTGCCAGCAGCCGTCGCGAGGTGGGTGACTACGAGCAGTACTTC.

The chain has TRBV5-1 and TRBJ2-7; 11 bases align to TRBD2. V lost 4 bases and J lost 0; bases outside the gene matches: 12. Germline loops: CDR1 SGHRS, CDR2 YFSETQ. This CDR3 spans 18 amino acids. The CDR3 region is CASSLDPPGLAASYEQYF. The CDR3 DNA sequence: TGCGCCAGCAGCCTTGACCCTCCGGGACTAGCGGCCTCCTACGAGCAGTACTTC.

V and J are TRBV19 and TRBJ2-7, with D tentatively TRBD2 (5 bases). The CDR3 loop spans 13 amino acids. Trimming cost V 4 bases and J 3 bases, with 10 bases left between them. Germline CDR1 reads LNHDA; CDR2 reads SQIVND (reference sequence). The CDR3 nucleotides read TGTGCCAGTAGTAAGGACGGGATCTACGAGCAGTACTTC. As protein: CASSKDGIYEQYF.

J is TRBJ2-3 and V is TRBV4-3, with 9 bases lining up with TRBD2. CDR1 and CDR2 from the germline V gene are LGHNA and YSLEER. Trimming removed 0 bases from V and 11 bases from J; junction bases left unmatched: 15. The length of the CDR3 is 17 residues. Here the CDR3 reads CASSQDRAGGPLMGQYF. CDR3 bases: TGCGCCAGCAGCCAAGATCGAGCGGGAGGACCACTTATGGGGCAGTATTTT.

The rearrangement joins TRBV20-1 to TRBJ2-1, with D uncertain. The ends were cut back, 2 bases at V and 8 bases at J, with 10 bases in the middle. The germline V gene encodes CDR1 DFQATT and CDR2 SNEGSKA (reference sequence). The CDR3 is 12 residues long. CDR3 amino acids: CSARSDIDEQFF. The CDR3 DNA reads TGCAGTGCTAGATCGGATATAGATGAGCAGTTCTTC.

The CDR3 spells CASSDAGEETQYF. The CDR3 coding sequence is TGTGCCAGCAGTGATGCCGGCGAAGAGACCCAGTACTTC. This sequence joins TRBV2 and TRBJ2-5; D remains unclear. The CDR3 length is 13 residues. The germline V and J ends were trimmed by 3 bases and 3 bases, with 8 bases remaining between them. Germline V gene sequence: CDR1 SNHLY, CDR2 FYNNEI.

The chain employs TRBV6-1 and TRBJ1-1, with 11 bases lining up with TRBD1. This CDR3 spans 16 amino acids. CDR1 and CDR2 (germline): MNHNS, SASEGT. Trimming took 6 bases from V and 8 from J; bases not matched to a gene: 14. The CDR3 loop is CASSFAGQGGFGEAFF. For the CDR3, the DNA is TGTGCCAGCAGCTTCGCGGGACAGGGGGGATTCGGGGAAGCTTTCTTT.

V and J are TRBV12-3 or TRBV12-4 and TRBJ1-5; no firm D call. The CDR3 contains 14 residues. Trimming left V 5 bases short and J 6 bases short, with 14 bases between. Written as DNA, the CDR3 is TGTGCCAGCAGTCACACGGGCGGTGGTCAGCCCCAGCATTTT. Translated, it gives CASSHTGGGQPQHF.

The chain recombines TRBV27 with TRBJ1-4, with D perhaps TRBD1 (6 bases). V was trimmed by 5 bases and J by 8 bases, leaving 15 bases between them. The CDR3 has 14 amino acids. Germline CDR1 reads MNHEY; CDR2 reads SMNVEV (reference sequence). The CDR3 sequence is CASSTRGTREKLFF. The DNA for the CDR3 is TGTGCCAGCAGTACCCGCGGGACACGAGAAAAACTGTTTTTT.

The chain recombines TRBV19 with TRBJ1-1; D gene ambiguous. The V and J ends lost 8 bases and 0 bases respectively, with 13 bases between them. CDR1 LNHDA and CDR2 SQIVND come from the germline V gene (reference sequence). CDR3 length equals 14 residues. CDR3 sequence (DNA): TGTGCCAGTGATTCGCCCGGGCTGAACACTGAAGCTTTCTTT. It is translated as CASDSPGLNTEAFF.